These 24 T cell receptor beta chains were sequenced from one sample in a study of shared clonotypes between healthy human individuals. Data came from immunoSEQ multiplex PCR; TCRdb stores just in-frame clones and leaves some out. The sample has under 2.5 million clones; 85% to 95% are singletons. Input material: naive CD4+ T cells from PBMCs. Subset in this sample: CD45RA+ positively selected. These receptor sequences come from a man between 18 and 35 years old in good health. Some clones in this sample may be carry-over from other donors' samples.

The chain recombines TRBV6-5 with TRBJ2-2, with D possibly matching TRBD1 (5 bases). CDR1 and CDR2 (germline): MNHEY, SVGAGI. There are 16 residues in the CDR3. Trimming pared 2 bases from V and 4 bases from J, leaving 14 bases between. Here the CDR3 DNA reads TGTGCCAGCAGTTACCGACAGACCATAACCACCGGGGAGCTGTTTTTT. It encodes CASSYRQTITTGELFF.

V gene TRBV5-5 combines with J gene TRBJ1-2; D gene unclear. The germline CDR1 and CDR2 sequences are SGHKS and YYEKEE (reference sequence). V was clipped by 7 bases and J by 2 bases, with 9 bases between them. The CDR3 spans 12 residues. CDR3 in amino acids: CASERTNYGYTF. In DNA, the CDR3 is TGTGCCAGCGAGAGGACCAACTATGGCTACACCTTC.

In this sample, this clone turned up once. The chain carries TRBV5-1 and TRBJ2-3, with 14 bases fitting TRBD2. The trim removed 3 bases at V and 6 bases at J, leaving 9 bases unmatched. The CDR3 sequence is 17 residues long. Germline V gene sequence: CDR1 SGHRS, CDR2 YFSETQ. The DNA for the CDR3 is TGCGCCAGCAGCTCCGGACTAGCGGGAGGACCCCGGGATACGCAGTATTTT. Encoded protein: CASSSGLAGGPRDTQYF.

This chain connects TRBV11-2 to TRBJ2-2; D gene unclear. CDR1 is SGHAT and CDR2 is FQNNGV in the germline V gene. Trimming stripped 4 bases from V and 7 bases from J, with 13 bases between. The CDR3 sequence is 14 residues long. CDR3 sequence reads: CASSSINKHGELFF. The CDR3 DNA reads TGTGCCAGCAGCTCAATAAATAAGCACGGGGAGCTGTTTTTT.

This clone was observed a few times. V is TRBV28 and J is TRBJ1-2; D gene uncertain. The germline V and J ends were trimmed by 5 bases and 2 bases, with 15 bases remaining between them. Germline V CDR1 and CDR2: MDHEN, SYDVKM. The CDR3 extends over 15 amino acids. The CDR3 coding sequence is TGTGCCAGCAGTACCGACACCCCCCGGAACTATGGCTACACCTTC. It yields the protein CASSTDTPRNYGYTF.

The chain employs TRBV27 and TRBJ2-7; no reliable D call. This CDR3 contains 14 residues. Germline V gives CDR1 MNHEY, CDR2 SMNVEV (reference sequence). Between the trimmed V and J ends, which lost 3 bases and 2 bases, there was a span of 11 bases. DNA for the CDR3: TGTGCCAGCAGTTTGGGAAGGCCTCCCTACGAGCAGTACTTC. Translating gives CASSLGRPPYEQYF.

The count of this clone is one. The chain joins TRBV5-1 to TRBJ2-2, with 7 bases identical to TRBD1. CDR1 is SGHRS and CDR2 is YFSETQ in the germline V gene. The CDR3 length is 14 residues. V dropped 7 bases and J dropped 5; count of bases not matched to a gene: 8. The CDR3 here is CASRRTTGTGELFF. Here the CDR3 DNA reads TGCGCCAGCCGAAGGACGACAGGGACCGGGGAGCTGTTTTTT.

CDR3 nucleotides: TGTGCCAGCAGTCCGCCACATGATTCGACCTACGAGCAGTACTTC. Encoded protein: CASSPPHDSTYEQYF. V is TRBV28 and J is TRBJ2-7; D call uncertain. Germline V gene lookup returns CDR1 MDHEN and CDR2 SYDVKM. The CDR3 loop spans 15 amino acids. Trimming stripped 5 bases from V and 2 bases from J, with 16 bases between.

The chain is built from TRBV5-8 and TRBJ2-5; maybe TRBD1 (6 bases). V lost 9 bases to trimming and J lost 9 bases, with 12 bases between them. The CDR3 length is 10 residues. Germline CDR1 and CDR2: SGHTS and YDEGEE. The CDR3 here is CAMEPGAQYF. The DNA for the CDR3 is TGTGCCATGGAGCCAGGGGCCCAGTACTTC.

V usage is TRBV7-6 and J usage is TRBJ1-1; D call uncertain. The CDR3 totals 14 residues. The V gene's germline CDR1 is SGHVS and CDR2 FNYEAQ. V dropped 7 bases and J dropped 2 bases, with 14 bases sitting between them. CDR3 nucleotides: TGTGCCAGCACCCCGGCAGCCAGAAACACTGAAGCTTTCTTT. Protein: CASTPAARNTEAFF.

This sequence joins TRBV10-3 and TRBJ1-2; 9 nucleotides agree with TRBD1. V dropped 3 bases and J dropped 2; count of bases not matched to a gene: 10. This CDR3 region has 17 residues. Germline V CDR1 and CDR2: ENHRY, SYGVKD. The DNA of the CDR3 is TGTGCCATCAGTGACGGGACAGGGACACATCTAAACTATGGCTACACCTTC. This encodes CAISDGTGTHLNYGYTF.

This clone occurred once. The chain uses TRBV5-1 and TRBJ1-3; D is unclear. Germline-derived CDR1 and CDR2 are SGHRS and YFSETQ. The CDR3 sequence is 15 residues long. V gave up 0 bases and J gave up 0 bases, with 7 bases separating them. Written as DNA, the CDR3 is TGCGCCAGCAGCTTGGGCATCGGCTCTGGAAACACCATATATTTT. Translated: CASSLGIGSGNTIYF.

This clone was counted between two and nine times. The chain combines TRBV7-2 with TRBJ1-1; no reliable D call. The CDR3 is 14 amino acids. V lost 4 bases and J 5 bases, leaving 14 bases between the germline ends. Germline values: CDR1 SGHTA, CDR2 FQGNSA. The CDR3 DNA reads TGTGCCAGCAGCTATATTGGGGTAGGAACTGAAGCTTTCTTT. Its translation: CASSYIGVGTEAFF.

CDR3 in DNA: TGTGCCAGCAGCTTGGCCGGCAGGGGCCCCTACGAGCAGTACTTC. It encodes CASSLAGRGPYEQYF. The J gene is TRBJ2-7, the V gene TRBV5-6; D may be TRBD1 (6 bases). Germline CDR1 SGHDT, CDR2 YYEEEE. Trimming took off 0 bases at V and 2 bases at J, with 12 bases between the two ends. The CDR3 sequence is 15 residues long. Looking up the rest from reference TRBV5-6 and TRBJ2-7 gives the full variable domain: DAGVTQSPTHLIKTRGQQVTLRCSPKSGHDTVSWYQQALGQGPQFIFQYYEEEERQRGNFPDRFSGHQFPNYSSELNVNALLLGDSALYLCASSLAGRGPYEQYFGPGTRLTVT.

The rearrangement links TRBV29-1 to TRBJ2-5, with 7 nucleotides matching TRBD2. This CDR3 is built from 12 residues. Per germline, CDR1 SQVTM and CDR2 ANQGSEA. Germline trimming cut 4 bases from V and 2 bases from J; bases unmatched to any gene: 1. CDR3: CSVVGGQETQYF. CDR3 in DNA: TGCAGCGTTGTGGGAGGGCAAGAGACCCAGTACTTC.

J is TRBJ1-4 and V is TRBV7-8; no clear D gene. The CDR3 runs to 16 residues. The ends were cut back, 2 bases at V and 0 bases at J, with 10 bases in the middle. The germline V gene has CDR1 SGHVS and CDR2 FQNEAQ. CDR3 bases: TGTGCCAGCAGCTTATTCCAGGTTGCAACTAATGAAAAACTGTTTTTT. It codes for CASSLFQVATNEKLFF.

This chain links TRBV15 with TRBJ2-7; 9 nucleotides align to TRBD2. The CDR3 length is 15 residues. Trimming removed 2 bases from V and 0 bases from J; junction bases left unmatched: 2. Germline V CDR1 and CDR2: LNHNV, YYDKDF (reference sequence). The CDR3 DNA sequence: TGTGCCACCAGCAGACTAGCGGGGAACTCCTACGAGCAGTACTTC. It translates to CATSRLAGNSYEQYF.

The chain couples TRBV5-1 to TRBJ2-1; D is unresolved. Trimming left V 0 bases short and J 4 bases short, with 8 bases between. There are 14 residues in the CDR3. Germline CDR1 is SGHRS and CDR2 is YFSETQ. CDR3 coding DNA: TGCGCCAGCAGCTTGGGGGCCGTTTACAATGAGCAGTTCTTC. The encoded protein is CASSLGAVYNEQFF.

The V call is TRBV30, the J call TRBJ1-1, with 7 bases identical to TRBD1. Per the germline V gene, CDR1 is GTSNPN and CDR2 is SVGIG (reference sequence). The CDR3 has 15 residues. J lost 4 bases, V lost 0 bases, and 8 bases had no gene match. The CDR3 DNA is TGTGCCTGGAGTGTAACGACAGGGATTGGCACTGAAGCTTTCTTT. Its translation is CAWSVTTGIGTEAFF. The complete variable domain, with remaining parts taken from reference TRBV30 and TRBJ1-1, reads SQTIHQWPATLVQPVGSPLSLECTVEGTSNPNLYWYRQAAGRGLQLLFYSVGIGQISSEVPQNLSASRPQDRQFILSSKKLLLSDSGFYLCAWSVTTGIGTEAFFGQGTRLTVV.

The gene calls are TRBV2 and TRBJ2-3, with TRBD1 identical over 7 bases. CDR1 is SNHLY, CDR2 FYNNEI, per germline. J was trimmed by 4 bases and V by 5 bases; bases with no gene match: 6. The CDR3 is 14 amino acids. The CDR3: CASSLRQGSDTQYF. Here the CDR3 DNA reads TGTGCCAGCAGTCTACGACAGGGCTCAGATACGCAGTATTTT.

In the case of this clone: The same CDR3 can be traced to other DNA sequences in this sample. In DNA form, the CDR3 reads TGTGCCAGCAGCTTGGGACTAGCGGGACAAGAGACCCAGTACTTC. This codes for CASSLGLAGQETQYF. The rearrangement links TRBV7-6 to TRBJ2-5, with 13 bases identical to TRBD2. CDR1 SGHVS and CDR2 FNYEAQ come from the germline V gene. CDR3 length equals 15 residues. Trimming removed 3 bases from V and 2 bases from J; junction bases left unmatched: 0.

The V call is TRBV5-6, the J call TRBJ2-1; D might be TRBD1 or TRBD2, each matching 5 bases. V lost 3 bases, J lost 6 bases, and 10 bases lay in between. The CDR3 contains 13 residues. Per germline, CDR1 SGHDT and CDR2 YYEEEE. The CDR3 sequence is CASSSGTGNEQFF. CDR3 sequence (DNA): TGTGCCAGCAGCTCGGGGACGGGCAATGAGCAGTTCTTC.

The rearrangement links TRBV7-2 to TRBJ2-7, with D maybe TRBD2 (5 bases). V gave up 1 base and J gave up 4 bases, with 11 bases separating them. The germline gives CDR1 SGHTA, CDR2 FQGNSA. The CDR3 runs to 14 residues. In nucleotides, the CDR3 is TGTGCCAGCAGCTTAGAGTTAGGAGGTTACGAGCAGTACTTC. Protein: CASSLELGGYEQYF.

The chain employs TRBV5-1 and TRBJ2-3, with a weak D call TRBD1 (5 bases). Trimming took 5 bases from V and 4 from J, leaving 14 bases between them. Germline CDR1 SGHRS, CDR2 YFSETQ. The CDR3 is made up of 14 amino acids. CDR3 DNA sequence: TGCGCCAGCAGGGGGCAGGTCTTCGCAGATACGCAGTATTTT. As protein: CASRGQVFADTQYF.